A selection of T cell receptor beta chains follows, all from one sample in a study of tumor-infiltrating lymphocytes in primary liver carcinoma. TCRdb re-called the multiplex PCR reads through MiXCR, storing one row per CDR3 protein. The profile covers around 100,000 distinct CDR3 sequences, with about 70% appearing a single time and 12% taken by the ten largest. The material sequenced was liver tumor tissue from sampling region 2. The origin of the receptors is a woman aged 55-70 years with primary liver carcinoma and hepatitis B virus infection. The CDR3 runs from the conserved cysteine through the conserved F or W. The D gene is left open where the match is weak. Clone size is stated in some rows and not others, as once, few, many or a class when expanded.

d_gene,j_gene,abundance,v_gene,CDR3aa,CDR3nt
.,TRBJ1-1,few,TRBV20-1,CSARDSLTGTMNTEAFF,TGCAGTGCTAGAGATTCCTTAACTGGGACCATGAACACTGAAGCTTTCTTT
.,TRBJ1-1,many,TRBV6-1,CASSEFNWRKQGSAEAFF,TGTGCCAGCAGTGAATTTAACTGGCGGAAACAGGGTTCTGCTGAAGCTTTCTTT
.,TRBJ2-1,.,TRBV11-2,CASNLGRTDNEQFF,TGTGCCAGCAACTTAGGACGGACGGACAATGAGCAGTTCTTC
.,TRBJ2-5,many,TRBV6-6,CASSYYGGQQETQYF,TGTGCCAGCAGTTACTACGGGGGTCAGCAAGAGACCCAGTACTTC
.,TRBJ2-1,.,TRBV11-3,CASSAGGYSGRFF,TGTGCCAGCAGTGCCGGGGGCTACAGTGGGCGGTTCTTC
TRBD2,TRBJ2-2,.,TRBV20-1,CSARVAGATGELFF,TGCAGTGCTAGGGTAGCGGGAGCCACCGGGGAGCTGTTTTTT
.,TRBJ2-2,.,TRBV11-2,CTSSPLQGPTGELLF,TGTACCAGCAGCCCTCTGCAAGGACCGACCGGGGAGCTGCTATTT
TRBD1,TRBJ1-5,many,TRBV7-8,CASSPTGTGDYQPQHF,TGTGCCAGCAGCCCGACCGGGACAGGGGATTATCAGCCCCAGCATTTT
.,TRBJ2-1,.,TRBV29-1,CNVDLECRGNEQFF,TGCAACGTTGACCTGGAGTGTAGGGGAAATGAGCAGTTCTTC
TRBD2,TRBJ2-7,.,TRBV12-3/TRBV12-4,CASSSGGNEQYF,TGTGCAAGCAGTTCGGGAGGAAACGAGCAGTACTTC